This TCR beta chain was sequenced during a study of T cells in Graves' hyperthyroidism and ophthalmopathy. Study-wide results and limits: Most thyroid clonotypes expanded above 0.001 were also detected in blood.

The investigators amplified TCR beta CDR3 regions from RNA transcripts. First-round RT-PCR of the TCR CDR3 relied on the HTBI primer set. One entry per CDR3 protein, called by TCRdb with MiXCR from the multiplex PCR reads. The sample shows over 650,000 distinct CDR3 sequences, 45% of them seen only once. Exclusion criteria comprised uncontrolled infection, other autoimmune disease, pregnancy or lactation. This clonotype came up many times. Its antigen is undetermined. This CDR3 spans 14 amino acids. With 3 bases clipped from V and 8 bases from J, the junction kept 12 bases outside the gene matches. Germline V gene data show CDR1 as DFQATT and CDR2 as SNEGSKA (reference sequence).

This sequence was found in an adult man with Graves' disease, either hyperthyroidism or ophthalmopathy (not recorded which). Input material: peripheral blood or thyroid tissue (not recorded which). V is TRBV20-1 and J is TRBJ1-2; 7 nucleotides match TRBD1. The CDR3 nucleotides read TGCAGTGCTAGCCCACAGGGGCGGATGGGAGGCTACACCTTC. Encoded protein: CSASPQGRMGGYTF.